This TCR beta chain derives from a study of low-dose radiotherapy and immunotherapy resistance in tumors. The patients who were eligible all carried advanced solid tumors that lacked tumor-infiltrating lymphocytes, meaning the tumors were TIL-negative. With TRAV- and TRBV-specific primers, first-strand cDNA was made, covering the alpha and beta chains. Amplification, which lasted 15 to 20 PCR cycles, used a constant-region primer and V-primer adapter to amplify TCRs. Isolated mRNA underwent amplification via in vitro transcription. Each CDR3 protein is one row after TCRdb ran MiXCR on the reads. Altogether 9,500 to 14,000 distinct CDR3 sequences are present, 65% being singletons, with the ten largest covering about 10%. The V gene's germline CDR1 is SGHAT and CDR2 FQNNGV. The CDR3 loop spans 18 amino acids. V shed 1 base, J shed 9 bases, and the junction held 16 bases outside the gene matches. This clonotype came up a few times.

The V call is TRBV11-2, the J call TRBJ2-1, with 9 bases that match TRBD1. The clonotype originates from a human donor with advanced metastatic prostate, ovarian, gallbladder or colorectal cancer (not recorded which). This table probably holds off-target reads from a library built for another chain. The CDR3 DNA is TGTGCCAGCAGCTTAGTAAGGCGGACAGGGGCTGGTATTGGTGAGCAGTTCTTC. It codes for CASSLVRRTGAGIGEQFF.